The 32 T cell receptor beta chains below come from one sample, sequenced in a study of cytomegalovirus exposure and HLA in healthy donors. Produced via immunoSEQ multiplex PCR; TCRdb's table is partial and in-frame only. The sample contains 110,000 to 150,000 clones, approximately 90% of which appear only once. Sequenced: PBMCs. The receptors were sampled from a woman between 25 and 40 years old in good health and CMV-seropositive.

This CDR3 is CASRIGGEFSNQPQHF. DNA for the CDR3: TGTGCCAGCAGAATCGGGGGAGAGTTTAGCAATCAGCCCCAGCATTTT. The gene calls are TRBV27 and TRBJ1-5, with a tentative D call TRBD1 (5 bases). V was shortened by 6 bases and J by 0 bases, with 15 bases between the two germline ends. CDR1 and CDR2 from the germline V gene are MNHEY and SMNVEV (reference sequence). This CDR3 comprises 16 residues.

This chain joins TRBV7-6 and TRBJ2-2, with D hard to call. CDR3 size: 13 residues. CDR1 is SGHVS, CDR2 FNYEAQ, per germline. V was cut by 2 bases and J by 5 bases, with 6 bases left in between. In nucleotides, the CDR3 is TGTGCCAGCAGCTTAAGTGCGACCGGGGAGCTGTTTTTT. Protein product: CASSLSATGELFF.

This clone was found once. The chain links TRBV18 to TRBJ1-4, with 12 bases lining up with TRBD1. With 3 bases clipped from V and 7 bases from J, the junction kept 6 bases outside the gene matches. Germline CDR1 KGHSH, CDR2 LQKENI. This CDR3 is 16 amino acids long. CDR3 nucleotides: TGTGCCAGCTCACCCTTCCGGGACAGGGGGCGTGAAAAACTGTTTTTT. As protein: CASSPFRDRGREKLFF.

This clone was detected once. The chain uses TRBV4-1 and TRBJ2-1; 10 positions agree with TRBD2. From germline, CDR1 is MGHRA and CDR2 YSYEKL. After removal of 6 bases from V and 8 bases from J, the junction contained 13 bases not matched to a gene. This CDR3 spans 16 amino acids. CDR3 amino acids: CASREASGSVGHEQFF. DNA for the CDR3: TGCGCCAGCAGGGAGGCTAGCGGGAGTGTCGGGCATGAGCAGTTCTTC.

The gene calls are TRBV6-1 and TRBJ1-5; D is unclear. There are 17 residues in the CDR3. Germline V gene data show CDR1 as MNHNS and CDR2 as SASEGT. The germline V and J ends were trimmed by 0 bases and 3 bases, with 15 bases remaining between them. This CDR3 is CASSEAFQDLDNQPQHF. CDR3 sequence (DNA): TGTGCCAGCAGTGAAGCGTTCCAGGACTTAGACAATCAGCCCCAGCATTTT.

The chain is built from TRBV5-5 and TRBJ1-5; TRBD1 is a possible D gene (5 bases). The germline V gene encodes CDR1 SGHKS and CDR2 YYEKEE (reference sequence). With 2 bases removed from V and 4 bases from J, the gap between germline ends came to 13 bases. The CDR3 spans 15 residues. CDR3 in amino acids: CASSFYGQSNQPQHF. CDR3 bases: TGTGCCAGCAGCTTTTACGGACAATCAAATCAGCCCCAGCATTTT.

This sequence joins TRBV6-9 and TRBJ1-4, with D uncertain. CDR1 and CDR2 from the germline V gene are MNHGY and SVAAGI. V gave up 8 bases and J gave up 8 bases, with 24 bases separating them. This CDR3 comprises 16 residues. The CDR3 nucleotides are TGTGCCAGCGGAGACCTTGCCGATACGCGGGCGGAAAAACTGTTTTTT. This codes for CASGDLADTRAEKLFF.

The chain has TRBV6-1 and TRBJ2-7; 10 positions agree with TRBD2. V trimming: 7 bases; J trimming: 4 bases; junction bases outside the gene matches: 4. This CDR3 region has 13 residues. Looked up from germline, CDR1 is MNHNS and CDR2 is SASEGT. CDR3 in amino acids: CASNRLAGYEQYF. CDR3 nucleotides: TGTGCCAGCAACAGACTAGCGGGTTACGAGCAGTACTTC.

The V gene is TRBV6-6, the J gene TRBJ1-1, with a possible D match to TRBD1 (6 bases). Between the trimmed V and J ends, which lost 1 base and 3 bases, there was a span of 15 bases. Germline V CDR1 and CDR2: MNHNY, SVGAGI (reference sequence). CDR3 length equals 16 residues. The CDR3 region has the DNA TGTGCCAGCAGTTACTTCACAGGGCAGTGGGACACTGAAGCTTTCTTT. Translated, it gives CASSYFTGQWDTEAFF.

This chain joins TRBV7-6 and TRBJ2-3; TRBD2 agrees at 9 bases. CDR1 is SGHVS and CDR2 is FNYEAQ in the germline V gene. J gave up 8 bases and V 5 bases, and 17 bases lay outside the gene matches. The CDR3 has 17 amino acids. The CDR3 nucleotides are TGTGCCAGCAGCGAAGTGGTAGCGGGAGTACTAGCCAGTACGCAGTATTTT. Protein product: CASSEVVAGVLASTQYF.

The genes are TRBV7-8 and TRBJ2-1; a possible D gene is TRBD1 (6 bases). Trimming took 5 bases from V and 5 from J, leaving 16 bases between them. CDR1 and CDR2 from the germline V gene are SGHVS and FQNEAQ. This CDR3 contains 15 residues. In nucleotides, the CDR3 is TGTGCCAGCAGCCCCCGACAGGACATAAACAATGAGCAGTTCTTC. Translated: CASSPRQDINNEQFF. Based on the CDR3 plus reference TRBV7-8 and TRBJ2-1, the full variable domain is GAGVSQSPRYKVAKRGQDVALRCDPISGHVSLFWYQQALGQGPEFLTYFQNEAQLDKSGLPSDRFFAERPEGSVSTLKIQRTQQEDSAVYLCASSPRQDINNEQFFGPGTRLTVL.

The rearrangement links TRBV10-2 to TRBJ1-6; 10 bases agree with TRBD1. After removal of 5 bases from V and 9 bases from J, the junction contained 4 bases not matched to a gene. The CDR3 covers 14 residues. Per the germline V gene, CDR1 is WSHSY and CDR2 is SAAADI. CDR3 loop: CASSWGQGSSPLHF. The CDR3 DNA reads TGCGCCAGCAGTTGGGGACAGGGGAGTTCACCCCTCCACTTT.

V is TRBV5-6 and J is TRBJ1-3, with TRBD1 as a possible D gene (6 bases). CDR3 length: 14 amino acids. Germline V CDR1 and CDR2: SGHDT, YYEEEE. V was shortened by 1 base and J by 10 bases, with 15 bases between the two germline ends. The CDR3 here is CASSLIGQRDTIYF. The CDR3 DNA reads as TGTGCCAGCAGCTTGATAGGACAGCGAGATACCATATATTTT.

V usage is TRBV10-2 and J usage is TRBJ1-3, with D unclear. The V gene lost 0 bases and the J gene lost 0 bases, with 12 bases spanning the gap. Germline CDR1 is WSHSY and CDR2 is SAAADI. This CDR3 region has 17 residues. CDR3 sequence: CASSESLRADSGNTIYF. The CDR3 DNA reads as TGCGCCAGCAGTGAGTCTTTGAGGGCCGACTCTGGAAACACCATATATTTT.

The rearrangement links TRBV5-6 to TRBJ2-1; tentatively, D is TRBD2 (5 bases). With 1 base removed from V and 0 bases from J, the gap between germline ends came to 8 bases. Germline V gene sequence: CDR1 SGHDT, CDR2 YYEEEE. The CDR3 has 15 residues. CDR3 residues: CASSLRGYSYNEQFF. The CDR3 DNA reads as TGTGCCAGCAGCTTGAGAGGGTACTCCTACAATGAGCAGTTCTTC.

This clone was recorded only once. This chain joins TRBV5-4 and TRBJ1-3, with 8 nucleotides matching TRBD1. After removal of 0 bases from V and 4 bases from J, the junction contained 3 bases not matched to a gene. The CDR3 extends over 15 amino acids. Germline-derived CDR1 and CDR2 are SGHNT and YYREEE (reference sequence). The CDR3 DNA sequence: TGTGCCAGCAGCTTGGCAGGGGGCAGGGGAAACACCATATATTTT. Amino acids: CASSLAGGRGNTIYF. Full variable domain (rest looked up from reference TRBV5-4 and TRBJ1-3): ETGVTQSPTHLIKTRGQQVTLRCSSQSGHNTVSWYQQALGQGPQFIFQYYREEENGRGNFPPRFSGLQFPNYSSELNVNALELDDSALYLCASSLAGGRGNTIYFGEGSWLTVV.

The J gene is TRBJ2-1, the V gene TRBV5-4; TRBD2 agrees at 11 bases. This CDR3 comprises 15 residues. J was trimmed by 4 bases and V by 5 bases; bases with no gene match: 5. In germline, CDR1 is SGHNT, CDR2 YYREEE (reference sequence). CDR3: CASSQTSGKYNEQFF. CDR3 nucleotide sequence: TGTGCCAGCAGTCAGACTAGCGGGAAGTACAATGAGCAGTTCTTC.

This rearrangement joins TRBV29-1 to TRBJ1-2; D remains unclear. The V gene's germline CDR1 is SQVTM and CDR2 ANQGSEA. The V and J ends lost 1 base and 6 bases respectively, with 9 bases between them. The CDR3 covers 12 residues. CDR3 in amino acids: CSVEVGYNGYTF. CDR3 DNA sequence: TGCAGCGTTGAAGTCGGGTACAATGGCTACACCTTC.

V gene TRBV28 combines with J gene TRBJ1-1; TRBD1 matches 11 bases. The germline gives CDR1 MDHEN, CDR2 SYDVKM. The CDR3 runs 16 residues. V lost 5 bases, J lost 1 base, and 6 bases stayed unmatched. This chain's CDR3 is CASSPRDRGANTEAFF. CDR3 in DNA: TGTGCCAGCAGTCCCCGGGACAGGGGGGCGAACACTGAAGCTTTCTTT. The full variable domain, completed using reference TRBV28 and TRBJ1-1, is DVKVTQSSRYLVKRTGEKVFLECVQDMDHENMFWYRQDPGLGLRLIYFSYDVKMKEKGDIPEGYSVSREKKERFSLILESASTNQTSMYLCASSPRDRGANTEAFFGQGTRLTVV.

CDR3 DNA: TGTGCCAGCAGCTTGGGGGGGACTAGCGGGAGGGCCGGTGAGCAGTTCTTC. Amino acids: CASSLGGTSGRAGEQFF. The J gene is TRBJ2-1, the V gene TRBV5-4; 16 bases map to TRBD2. Trimming cost V 0 bases and J 9 bases; bases outside gene matches: 6. The CDR3 loop spans 17 amino acids. CDR1 and CDR2 (germline): SGHNT, YYREEE (reference sequence). The full variable domain, rest sourced from reference TRBV5-4 and TRBJ2-1, is ETGVTQSPTHLIKTRGQQVTLRCSSQSGHNTVSWYQQALGQGPQFIFQYYREEENGRGNFPPRFSGLQFPNYSSELNVNALELDDSALYLCASSLGGTSGRAGEQFFGPGTRLTVL.

The rearrangement uses TRBV6-1 and TRBJ2-7, with 8 nucleotides matching TRBD2. The ends lost 8 bases at V and 3 bases at J; junction bases unmatched: 6. The germline V gene encodes CDR1 MNHNS and CDR2 SASEGT. CDR3 size: 13 residues. The CDR3 DNA sequence: TGTGCCAGCGGTTCGGCGGGAGGCTACGAGCAGTACTTC. This sequence encodes CASGSAGGYEQYF.

The chain links TRBV10-1 to TRBJ2-1; 8 bases map to TRBD2. CDR3 length: 17 amino acids. CDR1 is WNHNN, CDR2 SYGVQD, per germline (reference sequence). With V trimmed by 0 bases and J by 4 bases, 8 bases remained unmatched. CDR3 loop: CASSESPLSGGYNEQFF. The CDR3 DNA sequence: TGCGCCAGCAGTGAGTCGCCTCTCAGCGGGGGTTACAATGAGCAGTTCTTC.

This chain connects TRBV4-1 to TRBJ2-7, with a weak D call TRBD2 (5 bases). CDR1 MGHRA and CDR2 YSYEKL come from the germline V gene. The CDR3 length is 13 residues. Trimming shortened V by 2 bases and J by 6 bases, and 11 bases separated the two germline ends. Written as DNA, the CDR3 is TGCGCCAGCAGCCAACGAGGACTGGGCGAGCAGTACTTC. As protein: CASSQRGLGEQYF.

The chain combines TRBV7-2 with TRBJ1-2; 7 positions match TRBD1. CDR1 and CDR2 from the germline V gene are SGHTA and FQGNSA. The CDR3 runs 13 residues. Trimming removed 5 bases from V and 2 bases from J; junction bases left unmatched: 2. CDR3: CASSRDRNYGYTF. In DNA form, the CDR3 reads TGTGCCAGCAGCCGGGACAGAAACTATGGCTACACCTTC.

This chain uses TRBV7-9 with TRBJ2-1; 7 bases agree with TRBD1. The germline gives CDR1 SEHNR, CDR2 FQNEAQ (reference sequence). The CDR3 contains 16 residues. V gave up 1 base and J gave up 4 bases; unmatched junction bases: 7. DNA for the CDR3: TGTGCCAGCAGCTTAGGGGTAGGACAGGTGTACAATGAGCAGTTCTTC. This sequence encodes CASSLGVGQVYNEQFF.

V and J are TRBV7-2 and TRBJ1-6; D is uncertain. CDR1 and CDR2 (germline): SGHTA, FQGNSA. The CDR3 sequence is 16 residues long. The V end lost 1 base, the J end lost 3 bases, and 10 bases lay between the germline ends. CDR3 region: CASSLGGTNYNSPLHF. The CDR3 coding sequence is TGTGCCAGCAGCTTAGGAGGCACGAACTATAATTCACCCCTCCACTTT.

This chain connects TRBV6-5 to TRBJ1-4; D uncertain. Germline assignment: CDR1 MNHEY and CDR2 SVGAGI. V was trimmed by 6 bases and J by 5 bases, leaving 7 bases between them. The CDR3 totals 12 residues. CDR3 nucleotides: TGTGCCAGCAGGGGCTACAATGAAAAACTGTTTTTT. It encodes CASRGYNEKLFF.

The chain employs TRBV5-1 and TRBJ2-1; 10 bases agree with TRBD2. Trimming at V came to 4 bases and at J to 7 bases, leaving 8 bases not matched to a gene. The CDR3 runs to 15 residues. Germline CDR1 is SGHRS and CDR2 is YFSETQ. As DNA, the CDR3 is TGCGCCAGCAGCACGACTAGCGGGTCATTGAATGAGCAGTTCTTC. Translated: CASSTTSGSLNEQFF.

The J gene is TRBJ2-3, the V gene TRBV27, with 7 bases that match TRBD2. V lost 6 bases to trimming and J lost 6 bases; unmatched junction nucleotides: 18. This CDR3 has 17 residues. CDR1 is MNHEY and CDR2 is SMNVEV in the germline V gene (reference sequence). The CDR3 region has the DNA TGTGCCAGCAGATCAGCGGGACTCCCGACTTTAGTGGATACGCAGTATTTT. Translated, it gives CASRSAGLPTLVDTQYF.

The chain uses TRBV19 and TRBJ2-4, with a possible D match to TRBD1 (6 bases). CDR3 length equals 13 residues. Looked up from germline, CDR1 is LNHDA and CDR2 is SQIVND (reference sequence). V shed 4 bases and J shed 9 bases, with 13 bases lying between them. The DNA of the CDR3 is TGTGCCAGTAGTAACAGGGACCTGGGCATTCAGTACTTC. It yields the protein CASSNRDLGIQYF.

This chain joins TRBV10-3 and TRBJ2-3; no definite D call. Trimming took off 4 bases at V and 6 bases at J, with 14 bases between the two ends. The CDR3 runs to 14 residues. Germline V gives CDR1 ENHRY, CDR2 SYGVKD. The CDR3 sequence is CAISGVPSGDTQYF. Here the CDR3 DNA reads TGTGCCATCAGTGGGGTACCCTCCGGGGATACGCAGTATTTT.

This clone was counted a single time. The genes are TRBV5-1 and TRBJ2-1; possibly TRBD1 for D (5 bases). The CDR3 runs to 15 residues. Trimming removed 0 bases from V and 6 bases from J, with 13 bases in between. Germline values: CDR1 SGHRS, CDR2 YFSETQ. Here the CDR3 reads CASSLAPRQLNEQFF. The CDR3 DNA follows: TGCGCCAGCAGCTTGGCCCCCAGACAGCTCAATGAGCAGTTCTTC.